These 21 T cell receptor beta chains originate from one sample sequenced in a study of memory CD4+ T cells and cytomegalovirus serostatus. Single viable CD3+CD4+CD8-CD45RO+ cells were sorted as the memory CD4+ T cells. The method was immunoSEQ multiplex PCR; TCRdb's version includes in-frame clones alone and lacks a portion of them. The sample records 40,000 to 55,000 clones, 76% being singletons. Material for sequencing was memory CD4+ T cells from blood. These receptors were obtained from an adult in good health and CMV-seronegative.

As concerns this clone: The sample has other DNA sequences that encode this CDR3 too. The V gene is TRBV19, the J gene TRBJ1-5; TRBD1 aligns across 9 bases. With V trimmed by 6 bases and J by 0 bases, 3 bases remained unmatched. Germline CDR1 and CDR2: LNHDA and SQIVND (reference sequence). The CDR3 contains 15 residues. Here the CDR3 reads CASRDRGHSNQPQHF. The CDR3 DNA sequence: TGTGCCAGTAGGGACAGGGGACATAGCAATCAGCCCCAGCATTTT.

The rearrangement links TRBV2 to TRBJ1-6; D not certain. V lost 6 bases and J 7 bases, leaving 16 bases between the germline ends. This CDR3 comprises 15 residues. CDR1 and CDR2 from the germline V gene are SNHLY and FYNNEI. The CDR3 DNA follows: TGTGCCAGCAGGCCTGAACAGACATTCAATTCACCCCTCCACTTT. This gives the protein CASRPEQTFNSPLHF.

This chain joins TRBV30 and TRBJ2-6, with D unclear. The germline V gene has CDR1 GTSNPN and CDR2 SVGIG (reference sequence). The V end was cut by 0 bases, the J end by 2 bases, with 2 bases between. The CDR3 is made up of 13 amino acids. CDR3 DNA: TGTGCCTGGAGTGTCACTGGGGCCAACGTCCTGACTTTC. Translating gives CAWSVTGANVLTF.

The CDR3 DNA sequence: TGTGCCAGCAGCAAAGGACAGGATTCCTACAATGAGCAGTTCTTC. This translates into CASSKGQDSYNEQFF. The V call is TRBV9, the J call TRBJ2-1, with TRBD1 identical over 7 bases. CDR1 SGDLS and CDR2 YYNGEE come from the germline V gene. Trimming took 4 bases from V and 1 from J; bases not matched to a gene: 5. The CDR3 length is 15 residues.

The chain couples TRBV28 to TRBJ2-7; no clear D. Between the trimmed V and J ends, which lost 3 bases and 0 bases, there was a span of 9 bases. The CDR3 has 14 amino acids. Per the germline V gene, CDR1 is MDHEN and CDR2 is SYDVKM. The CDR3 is CASSLGINSYEQYF. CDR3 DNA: TGTGCCAGCAGTTTGGGTATCAACTCCTACGAGCAGTACTTC.

In nucleotides, the CDR3 is TGCGCCAGCCTTTCGGGGGCCTCCTACGAGCAGTACTTC. Protein sequence: CASLSGASYEQYF. V and J are TRBV10-2 and TRBJ2-7; D may be TRBD1 or TRBD2 (6 bases each). The V gene's germline CDR1 is WSHSY and CDR2 SAAADI. V lost 8 bases and J lost 0, with 11 bases in between. The CDR3 contains 13 residues.

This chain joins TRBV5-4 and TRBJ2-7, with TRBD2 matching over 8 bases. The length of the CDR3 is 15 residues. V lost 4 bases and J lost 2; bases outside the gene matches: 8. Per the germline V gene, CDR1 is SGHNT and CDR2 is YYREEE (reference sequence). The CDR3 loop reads CASSPYSGAPYEQYF. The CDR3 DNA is TGTGCCAGCAGCCCATATAGCGGGGCGCCCTACGAGCAGTACTTC.

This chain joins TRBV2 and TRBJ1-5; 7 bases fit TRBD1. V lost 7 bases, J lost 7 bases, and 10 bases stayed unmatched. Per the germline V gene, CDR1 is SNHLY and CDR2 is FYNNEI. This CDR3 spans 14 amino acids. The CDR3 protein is CASNGPDRDQPQHF. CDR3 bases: TGTGCCAGCAATGGCCCCGACAGGGACCAGCCCCAGCATTTT.

The CDR3 sequence: CASSLAPGGGSLYEQYF. CDR3 DNA sequence: TGTGCCAGCAGCTTAGCCCCGGGGGGGGGATCTCTCTACGAGCAGTACTTC. The chain joins TRBV11-2 to TRBJ2-7; 8 bases match TRBD2. The CDR3 sequence is 17 residues long. CDR1 is SGHAT and CDR2 is FQNNGV in the germline V gene. The V gene end was trimmed by 1 base and the J gene end by 3 bases; junction bases not matched to a gene: 11.

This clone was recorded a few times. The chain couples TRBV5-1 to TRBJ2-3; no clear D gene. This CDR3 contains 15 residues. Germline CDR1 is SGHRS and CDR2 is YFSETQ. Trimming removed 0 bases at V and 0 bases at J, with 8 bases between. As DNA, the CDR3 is TGCGCCAGCAGCTTGGGGGCCGGTAGCACAGATACGCAGTATTTT. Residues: CASSLGAGSTDTQYF.

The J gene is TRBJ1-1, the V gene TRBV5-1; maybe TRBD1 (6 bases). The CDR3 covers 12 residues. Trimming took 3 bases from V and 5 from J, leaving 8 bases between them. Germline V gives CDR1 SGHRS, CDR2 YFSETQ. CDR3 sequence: CASSSQGTEAFF. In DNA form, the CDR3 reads TGCGCCAGCAGCTCACAGGGTACTGAAGCTTTCTTT.

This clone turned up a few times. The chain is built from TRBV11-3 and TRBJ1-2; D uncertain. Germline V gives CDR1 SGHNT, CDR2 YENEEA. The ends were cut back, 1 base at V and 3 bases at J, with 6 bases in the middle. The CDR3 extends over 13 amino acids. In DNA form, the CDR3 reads TGTGCCAGCAGCTTAGGTATAGACTATGGCTACACCTTC. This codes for CASSLGIDYGYTF.

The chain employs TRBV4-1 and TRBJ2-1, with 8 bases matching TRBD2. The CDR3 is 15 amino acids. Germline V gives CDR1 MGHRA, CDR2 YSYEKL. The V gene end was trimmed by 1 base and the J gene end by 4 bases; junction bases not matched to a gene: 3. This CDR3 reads CASSQGASGYNEQFF. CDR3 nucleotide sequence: TGCGCCAGCAGCCAAGGGGCTAGCGGGTACAATGAGCAGTTCTTC.

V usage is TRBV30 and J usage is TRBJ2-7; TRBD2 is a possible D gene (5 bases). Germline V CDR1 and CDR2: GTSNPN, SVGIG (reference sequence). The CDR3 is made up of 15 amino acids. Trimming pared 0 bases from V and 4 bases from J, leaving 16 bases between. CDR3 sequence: CAWSVRGGGIYEQYF. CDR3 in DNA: TGTGCCTGGAGTGTACGGGGTGGAGGCATTTACGAGCAGTACTTC. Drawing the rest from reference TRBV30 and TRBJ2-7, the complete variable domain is SQTIHQWPATLVQPVGSPLSLECTVEGTSNPNLYWYRQAAGRGLQLLFYSVGIGQISSEVPQNLSASRPQDRQFILSSKKLLLSDSGFYLCAWSVRGGGIYEQYFGPGTRLTVT.

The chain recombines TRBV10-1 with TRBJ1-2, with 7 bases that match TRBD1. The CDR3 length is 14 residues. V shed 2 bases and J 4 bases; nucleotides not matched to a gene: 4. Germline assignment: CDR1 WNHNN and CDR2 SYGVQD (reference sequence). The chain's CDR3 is CASSEPGTVYGYTF. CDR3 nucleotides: TGCGCCAGCAGTGAGCCGGGGACAGTCTATGGCTACACCTTC.

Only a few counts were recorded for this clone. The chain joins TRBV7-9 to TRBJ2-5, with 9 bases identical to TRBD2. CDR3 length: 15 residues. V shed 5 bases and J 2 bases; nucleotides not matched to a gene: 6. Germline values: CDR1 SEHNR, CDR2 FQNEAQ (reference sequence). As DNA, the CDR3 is TGTGCCAGCAGCCCGGGACTAGCAGGGCAAGAGACCCAGTACTTC. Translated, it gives CASSPGLAGQETQYF. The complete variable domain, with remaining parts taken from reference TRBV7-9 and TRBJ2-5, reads DTGVSQNPRHKITKRGQNVTFRCDPISEHNRLYWYRQTLGQGPEFLTYFQNEAQLEKSRLLSDRFSAERPKGSFSTLEIQRTEQGDSAMYLCASSPGLAGQETQYFGPGTRLLVL.

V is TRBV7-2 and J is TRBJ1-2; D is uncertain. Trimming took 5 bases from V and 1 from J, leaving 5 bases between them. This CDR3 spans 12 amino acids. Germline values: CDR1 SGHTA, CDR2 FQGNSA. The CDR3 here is CASSASNYGYTF. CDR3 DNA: TGTGCCAGCAGCGCTAGTAACTATGGCTACACCTTC.

The CDR3 reads CASSPTSGVEETQYF. The CDR3 DNA is TGTGCCAGCAGCCCGACTAGCGGGGTGGAAGAGACCCAGTACTTC. The J gene is TRBJ2-5, the V gene TRBV5-4; TRBD2 matches at 11 bases. The junction had 5 bases not matched to a gene; V was cut back by 4 bases and J by 3 bases. The CDR3 spans 15 residues. The germline gives CDR1 SGHNT, CDR2 YYREEE (reference sequence).

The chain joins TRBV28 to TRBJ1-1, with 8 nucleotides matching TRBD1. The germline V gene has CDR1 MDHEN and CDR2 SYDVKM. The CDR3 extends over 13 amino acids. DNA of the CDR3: TGTGGAACCCACAGGGGGGAGGGGACTGAAGCTTTCTTT. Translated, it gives CGTHRGEGTEAFF. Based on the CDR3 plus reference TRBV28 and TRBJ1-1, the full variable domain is DVKVTQSSRYLVKRTGEKVFLECVQDMDHENMFWYRQDPGLGLRLIYFSYDVKMKEKGDIPEGYSVSREKKERFSLILESASTNQTSMYLCGTHRGEGTEAFFGQGTRLTVV.

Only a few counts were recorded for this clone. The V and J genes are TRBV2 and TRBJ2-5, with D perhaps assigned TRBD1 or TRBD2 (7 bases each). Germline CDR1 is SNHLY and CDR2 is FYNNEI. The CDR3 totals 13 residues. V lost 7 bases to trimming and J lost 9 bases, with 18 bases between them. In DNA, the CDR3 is TGTGCCAGCATGAGACAGGGCCGGGGGGCCCAGTACTTC. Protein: CASMRQGRGAQYF.

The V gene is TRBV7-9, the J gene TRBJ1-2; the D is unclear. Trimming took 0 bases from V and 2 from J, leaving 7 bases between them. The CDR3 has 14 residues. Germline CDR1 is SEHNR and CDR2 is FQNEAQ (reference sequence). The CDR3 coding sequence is TGTGCCAGCAGCTTAGCAGCGGGCAACTATGGCTACACCTTC. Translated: CASSLAAGNYGYTF. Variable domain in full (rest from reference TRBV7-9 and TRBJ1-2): DTGVSQNPRHKITKRGQNVTFRCDPISEHNRLYWYRQTLGQGPEFLTYFQNEAQLEKSRLLSDRFSAERPKGSFSTLEIQRTEQGDSAMYLCASSLAAGNYGYTFGSGTRLTVV.